This T cell receptor beta chain is drawn from a study of T cell responses to AZD1222 COVID-19 vaccine. Measured with immunoSEQ multiplex PCR; TCRdb has only the in-frame clones, and not every one. The repertoire holds approximately 120,000 clones, with approximately 90% as singletons. The V gene lost 0 bases and the J gene lost 1 base, with 4 bases spanning the gap. CDR3 length equals 13 residues. Germline V gene data show CDR1 as SGHDT and CDR2 as YYEEEE. The chain links TRBV5-6 to TRBJ1-1; D gene unclear. The sequence derives from an adult in good health. The sample consisted of peripheral blood, taken on day 0 of AZD1222 vaccination. DNA for the CDR3: TGTGCCAGCAGCTTGGGACCGAACACTGAAGCTTTCTTT. Residues: CASSLGPNTEAFF.